The clone carrying this T cell receptor (beta chain) is medium-sized within its sample. The antigen is undetermined. The repertoire was sequenced with immunoSEQ multiplex PCR; TCRdb's copy has only in-frame clones and lacks some. Among 8,000 to 10,000 clones listed, approximately 57% were seen once. The data were taken from a study of tissue T cells after allogeneic stem cell transplantation. At the level of the study: Pathologist H&E review favored samples with visible lymphocytes for sequencing among multiple samples. Study observations and caveats: Only a limited share of tissue TCRs appeared in blood or spleen.

V was clipped by 5 bases and J by 9 bases, with 22 bases between them. The CDR3 covers 15 residues. The V gene's germline CDR1 is LNHNV and CDR2 YYDKDF (reference sequence). Autopsy tissues spanned esophagus to rectum, liver, skin, and lymphoid organs including spleen. The receptor's source is a woman between 18 and 55 years old with breast cancer. The genes are TRBV15 and TRBJ2-5, with D possibly being TRBD1 or TRBD2 (6 bases each). This specimen was tissue from the jejunum, taken at autopsy. CDR3 DNA: TGTGCCACCAGCGGAGGGACGGGGACAAAAATGGCCCAGTACTTC. It codes for CATSGGTGTKMAQYF.